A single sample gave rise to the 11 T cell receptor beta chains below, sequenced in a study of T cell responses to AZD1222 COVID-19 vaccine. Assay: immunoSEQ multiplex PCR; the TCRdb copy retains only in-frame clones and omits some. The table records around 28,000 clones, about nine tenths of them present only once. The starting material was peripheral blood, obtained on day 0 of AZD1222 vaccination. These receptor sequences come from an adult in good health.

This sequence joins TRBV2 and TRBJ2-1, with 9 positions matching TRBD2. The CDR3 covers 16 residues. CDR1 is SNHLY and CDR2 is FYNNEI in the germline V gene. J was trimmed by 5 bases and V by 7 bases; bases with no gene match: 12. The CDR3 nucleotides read TGTGCCAGCATCCCGGGACTAGCTTTTCTCCACAATGAGCAGTTCTTC. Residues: CASIPGLAFLHNEQFF.

Here the CDR3 DNA reads TGTGCCAGCAGGGGAACCGCAGGACGGTACCAAGAGACCCAGTACTTC. Translated: CASRGTAGRYQETQYF. This sequence joins TRBV2 and TRBJ2-5, with D unclear. The CDR3 runs 16 residues. V lost 6 bases to trimming and J lost 0 bases, with 17 bases between them. Germline V gives CDR1 SNHLY, CDR2 FYNNEI.

DNA of the CDR3: TGTGCCAGCAGCCCCCAACTAGCGGGAGTTATTAATGAGCAGTTCTTC. This codes for CASSPQLAGVINEQFF. V and J are TRBV14 and TRBJ2-1, with TRBD2 identical over 11 bases. Trimming removed 4 bases from V and 7 bases from J; junction bases left unmatched: 9. This CDR3 spans 16 amino acids. CDR1 is SGHDN and CDR2 is FVKESK in the germline V gene.

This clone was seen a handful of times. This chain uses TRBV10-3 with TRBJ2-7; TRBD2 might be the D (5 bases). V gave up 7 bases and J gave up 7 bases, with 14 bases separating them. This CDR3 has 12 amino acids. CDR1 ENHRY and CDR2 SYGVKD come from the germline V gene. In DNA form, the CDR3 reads TGTGCCATCACGGACTGGCAGAGGGAGCAGTACTTC. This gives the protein CAITDWQREQYF.

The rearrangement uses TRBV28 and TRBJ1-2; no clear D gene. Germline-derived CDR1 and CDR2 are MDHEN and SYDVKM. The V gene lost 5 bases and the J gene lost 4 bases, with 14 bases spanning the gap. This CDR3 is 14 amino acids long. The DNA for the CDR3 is TGTGCCAGCAGTGGGCCCCGGGGTTCCTATGGCTACACCTTC. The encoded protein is CASSGPRGSYGYTF.

The CDR3 sequence is CSVEWQSNPQETQYF. In DNA, the CDR3 is TGCAGCGTTGAGTGGCAGTCAAATCCCCAAGAGACCCAGTACTTC. This chain links TRBV29-1 with TRBJ2-5; D unclear. Trimming took 3 bases from V and 1 from J, leaving 15 bases between them. Germline V gene data show CDR1 as SQVTM and CDR2 as ANQGSEA. The CDR3 is made up of 15 amino acids.

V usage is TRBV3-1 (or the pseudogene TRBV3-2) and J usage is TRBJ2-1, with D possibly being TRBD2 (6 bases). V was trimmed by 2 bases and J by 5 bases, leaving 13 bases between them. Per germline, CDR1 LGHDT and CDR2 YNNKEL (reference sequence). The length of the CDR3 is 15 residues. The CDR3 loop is CASSQWWDSNNEQFF. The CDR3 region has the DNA TGTGCCAGCAGCCAATGGTGGGACTCAAACAATGAGCAGTTCTTC.

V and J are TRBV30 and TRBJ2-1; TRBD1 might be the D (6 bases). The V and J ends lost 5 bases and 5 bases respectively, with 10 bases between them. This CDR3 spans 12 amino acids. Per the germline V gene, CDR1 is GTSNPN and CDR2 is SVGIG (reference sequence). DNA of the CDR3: TGTGCCTGGTGGGACACCAACAATGAGCAGTTCTTC. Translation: CAWWDTNNEQFF.

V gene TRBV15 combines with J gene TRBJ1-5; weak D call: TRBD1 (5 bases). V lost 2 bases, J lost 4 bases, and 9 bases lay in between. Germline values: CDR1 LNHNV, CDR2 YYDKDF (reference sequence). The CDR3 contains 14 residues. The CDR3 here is CATSRQGYNQPQHF. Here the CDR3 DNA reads TGTGCCACCAGCAGACAGGGTTATAATCAGCCCCAGCATTTT.

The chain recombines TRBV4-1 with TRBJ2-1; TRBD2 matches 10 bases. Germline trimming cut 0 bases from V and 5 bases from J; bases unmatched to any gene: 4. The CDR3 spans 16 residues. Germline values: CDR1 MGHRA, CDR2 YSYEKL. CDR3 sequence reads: CASSQEGLARDNEQFF. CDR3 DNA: TGCGCCAGCAGCCAAGAGGGACTAGCGAGAGACAATGAGCAGTTCTTC.

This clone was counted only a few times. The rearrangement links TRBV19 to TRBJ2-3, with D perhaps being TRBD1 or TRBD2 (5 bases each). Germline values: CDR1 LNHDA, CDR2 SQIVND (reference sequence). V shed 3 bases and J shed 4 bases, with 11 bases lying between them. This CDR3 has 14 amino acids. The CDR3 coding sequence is TGTGCCAGTAGTATCGGGGCCTTTCCAGATACGCAGTATTTT. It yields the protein CASSIGAFPDTQYF.